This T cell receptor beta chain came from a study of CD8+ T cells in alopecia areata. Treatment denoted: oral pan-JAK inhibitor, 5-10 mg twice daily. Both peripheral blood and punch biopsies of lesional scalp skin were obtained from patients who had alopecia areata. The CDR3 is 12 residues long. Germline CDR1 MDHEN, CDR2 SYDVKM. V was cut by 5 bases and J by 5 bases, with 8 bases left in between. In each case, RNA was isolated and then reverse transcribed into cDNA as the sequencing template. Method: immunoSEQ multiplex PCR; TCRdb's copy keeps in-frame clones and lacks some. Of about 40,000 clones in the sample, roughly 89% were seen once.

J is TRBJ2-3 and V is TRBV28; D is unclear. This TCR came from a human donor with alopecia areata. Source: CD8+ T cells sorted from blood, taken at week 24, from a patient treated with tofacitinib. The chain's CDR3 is CASSKSGDTQYF. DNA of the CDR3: TGTGCCAGCAGTAAATCTGGAGATACGCAGTATTTT.